These 10 T cell receptor beta chains came from one sample sequenced in a study of early T cells in non-severe SARS-CoV-2 infection. TCRdb reanalysed the 5' RACE reads using MiXCR and keeps one entry per CDR3 protein. The sample has roughly 100,000 distinct CDR3 sequences, about 12% seen once; the top ten hold over 5%. The specimen was whole blood. The receptors were gathered from an adult who was a healthcare worker with PCR-confirmed SARS-CoV-2 infection or an uninfected control (not recorded which).

This clonotype was counted ten times or more. This chain links TRBV4-1 with TRBJ2-7; tentative D call: TRBD2 (7 bases). The CDR3 extends over 15 amino acids. The germline gives CDR1 MGHRA, CDR2 YSYEKL. Trimming shortened V by 4 bases and J by 4 bases, and 17 bases separated the two germline ends. The CDR3 protein is CASSPVTSRGYEQYF. CDR3 in DNA: TGCGCCAGCAGCCCTGTGACTAGCAGGGGTTACGAGCAGTACTTC.

The V gene is TRBV7-3, the J gene TRBJ2-3; TRBD2 matches 9 bases. Germline CDR1 and CDR2: SGHTA and FQGTGA. V trimming: 5 bases; J trimming: 4 bases; junction bases outside the gene matches: 10. The CDR3 runs to 16 residues. CDR3 sequence: CASSPGSSGRSDTQYF. CDR3 DNA sequence: TGTGCCAGCAGCCCAGGCAGTAGCGGGAGATCAGATACGCAGTATTTT.

The gene calls are TRBV15 and TRBJ2-5; D is perhaps TRBD1 (6 bases). Trimming cost V 2 bases and J 10 bases, with 20 bases left between them. The CDR3 is made up of 15 amino acids. Germline CDR1 LNHNV, CDR2 YYDKDF (reference sequence). The CDR3 region has the DNA TGTGCCACCAGCAGACAGGGGTCCCCGGTGGTTTTCCAGTACTTC. The encoded protein is CATSRQGSPVVFQYF.

The sample holds many counts of this clonotype. This sequence joins TRBV28 and TRBJ2-7; the D is unclear. The V and J ends lost 6 bases and 4 bases respectively, with 10 bases between them. The CDR3 contains 12 residues. The V gene's germline CDR1 is MDHEN and CDR2 SYDVKM. DNA for the CDR3: TGTGCCAGCAGCCGCACTCGGTACGAGCAGTACTTC. Amino acid sequence: CASSRTRYEQYF.

In this sample, this clonotype turned up a few times. The J gene is TRBJ1-2, the V gene TRBV15, with TRBD1 matching over 7 bases. The V and J ends lost 3 bases and 4 bases, in that order; junction bases with no gene match: 2. The CDR3 spans 13 residues. Per germline, CDR1 LNHNV and CDR2 YYDKDF (reference sequence). CDR3 DNA: TGTGCCACCAGCAGTGGGGACAGCTATGGCTACACCTTC. Encoded protein: CATSSGDSYGYTF.

This clonotype was counted at least ten times. The rearrangement uses TRBV12-2 and TRBJ2-1. TRBV12-2 is marked as a pseudogene. There are 12 residues in the CDR3. The CDR3 bases are TGTGCAAGTCGCCTAGCGGGTTATATGGAGTTCTTC. Its translation is CASRLAGYMEFF.

This chain uses TRBV5-1 with TRBJ1-1, with TRBD1 matching over 7 bases. The V gene end was trimmed by 7 bases and the J gene end by 6 bases; junction bases not matched to a gene: 12. Germline V gene sequence: CDR1 SGHRS, CDR2 YFSETQ. The CDR3 contains 14 residues. The CDR3 sequence: CASGPPGGQAEAFF. CDR3 sequence (DNA): TGCGCCAGCGGCCCGCCAGGGGGGCAAGCTGAAGCTTTCTTT. Supplemented by reference TRBV5-1 and TRBJ1-1, the full variable domain reads KAGVTQTPRYLIKTRGQQVTLSCSPISGHRSVSWYQQTPGQGLQFLFEYFSETQRNKGNFPGRFSGRQFSNSRSEMNVSTLELGDSALYLCASGPPGGQAEAFFGQGTRLTVV.

This clonotype has ten or more counts. The V and J genes are TRBV3-2 and TRBJ2-7; the table's D call of TRBD1 was not tested on the DNA. TRBV3-2 is a documented pseudogene. The CDR3 has 18 amino acids. DNA of the CDR3: TGTGCCAGCAGCCAACCGACGCACACAGGGGCCCCGAGGTACGAGCAGTACTTC. Residues: CASSQPTHTGAPRYEQYF.

The chain recombines TRBV6-6 with TRBJ1-5, with D unresolved. Trimming pared 8 bases from V and 5 bases from J, leaving 13 bases between. The CDR3 is made up of 13 amino acids. From germline, CDR1 is MNHNY and CDR2 SVGAGI (reference sequence). The CDR3 region is CASVAQEDQPQHF. CDR3 bases: TGTGCCAGCGTGGCCCAGGAGGATCAGCCCCAGCATTTT.

V and J are TRBV5-4 and TRBJ1-2; a possible D gene is TRBD1 (5 bases). The germline V gene encodes CDR1 SGHNT and CDR2 YYREEE (reference sequence). Trimming cost V 1 base and J 6 bases, with 10 bases left between them. This CDR3 has 13 amino acids. CDR3 nucleotides: TGTGCCAGCAGCTTGTTCTCGGGGGATGGCTACACCTTC. It translates to CASSLFSGDGYTF.